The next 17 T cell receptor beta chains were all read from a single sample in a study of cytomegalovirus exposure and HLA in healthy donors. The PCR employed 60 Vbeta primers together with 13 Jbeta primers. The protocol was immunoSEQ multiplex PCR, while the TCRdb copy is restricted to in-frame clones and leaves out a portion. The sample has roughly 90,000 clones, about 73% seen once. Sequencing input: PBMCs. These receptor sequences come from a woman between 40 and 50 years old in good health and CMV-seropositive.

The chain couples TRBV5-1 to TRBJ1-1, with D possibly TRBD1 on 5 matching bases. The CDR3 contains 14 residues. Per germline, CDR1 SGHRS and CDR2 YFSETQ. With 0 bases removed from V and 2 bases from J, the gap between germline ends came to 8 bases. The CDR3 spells CASSLGQTNTEAFF. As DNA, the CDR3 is TGCGCCAGCAGCTTGGGACAGACCAACACTGAAGCTTTCTTT.

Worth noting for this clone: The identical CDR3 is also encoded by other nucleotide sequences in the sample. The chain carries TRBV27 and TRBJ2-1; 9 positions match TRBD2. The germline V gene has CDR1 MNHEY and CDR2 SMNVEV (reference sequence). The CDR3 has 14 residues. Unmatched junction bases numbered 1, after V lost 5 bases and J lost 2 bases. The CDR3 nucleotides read TGTGCCAGCAGTCTAGCGGGGACCTACAATGAGCAGTTCTTC. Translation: CASSLAGTYNEQFF.

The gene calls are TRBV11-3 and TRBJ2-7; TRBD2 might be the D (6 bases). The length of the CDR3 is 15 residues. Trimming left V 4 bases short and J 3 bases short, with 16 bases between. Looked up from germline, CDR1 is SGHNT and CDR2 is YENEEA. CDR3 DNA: TGTGCCAGCAGCTCCTTAGCGGAGACCTTCTACGAGCAGTACTTC. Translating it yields CASSSLAETFYEQYF.

The CDR3 loop reads CASEVPNTEAFF. For the CDR3, the DNA is TGTGCCAGCGAGGTCCCGAACACTGAAGCTTTCTTT. V is TRBV28 and J is TRBJ1-1; no clear D. CDR1 MDHEN and CDR2 SYDVKM come from the germline V gene. The CDR3 sequence is 12 residues long. The V end was cut by 8 bases, the J end by 1 base, with 8 bases between.

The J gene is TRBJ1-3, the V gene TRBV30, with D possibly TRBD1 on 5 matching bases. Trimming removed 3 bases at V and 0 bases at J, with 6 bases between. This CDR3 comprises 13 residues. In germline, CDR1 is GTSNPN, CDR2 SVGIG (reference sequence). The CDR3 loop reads CAWRGGSGNTIYF. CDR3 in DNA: TGTGCCTGGAGGGGGGGCTCTGGAAACACCATATATTTT. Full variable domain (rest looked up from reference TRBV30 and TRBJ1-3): SQTIHQWPATLVQPVGSPLSLECTVEGTSNPNLYWYRQAAGRGLQLLFYSVGIGQISSEVPQNLSASRPQDRQFILSSKKLLLSDSGFYLCAWRGGSGNTIYFGEGSWLTVV.

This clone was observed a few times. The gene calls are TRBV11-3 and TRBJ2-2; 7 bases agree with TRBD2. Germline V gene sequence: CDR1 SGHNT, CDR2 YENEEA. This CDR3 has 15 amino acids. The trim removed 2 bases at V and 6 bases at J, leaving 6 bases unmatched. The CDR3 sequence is CASSLPREFAGELFF. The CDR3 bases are TGTGCCAGCAGCTTACCGCGGGAGTTCGCCGGGGAGCTGTTTTTT.

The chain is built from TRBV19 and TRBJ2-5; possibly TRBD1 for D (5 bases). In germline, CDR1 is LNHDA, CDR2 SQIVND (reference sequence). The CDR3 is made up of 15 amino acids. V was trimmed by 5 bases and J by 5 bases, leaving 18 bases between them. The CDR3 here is CASSPMAGPGETQYF. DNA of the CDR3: TGTGCCAGTAGTCCCATGGCAGGCCCAGGGGAGACCCAGTACTTC.

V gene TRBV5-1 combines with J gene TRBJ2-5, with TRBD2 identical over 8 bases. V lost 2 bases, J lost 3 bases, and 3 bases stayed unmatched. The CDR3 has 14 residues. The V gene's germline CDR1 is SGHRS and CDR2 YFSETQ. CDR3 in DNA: TGCGCCAGCAGCTTCCTCGGGGGGGAAGAGACCCAGTACTTC. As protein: CASSFLGGEETQYF.

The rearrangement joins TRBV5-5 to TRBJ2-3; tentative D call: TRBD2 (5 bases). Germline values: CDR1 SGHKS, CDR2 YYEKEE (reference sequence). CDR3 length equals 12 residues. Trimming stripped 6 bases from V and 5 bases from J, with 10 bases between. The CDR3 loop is CASTLALDTQYF. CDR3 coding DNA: TGTGCCAGCACCTTAGCGCTAGATACGCAGTATTTT.

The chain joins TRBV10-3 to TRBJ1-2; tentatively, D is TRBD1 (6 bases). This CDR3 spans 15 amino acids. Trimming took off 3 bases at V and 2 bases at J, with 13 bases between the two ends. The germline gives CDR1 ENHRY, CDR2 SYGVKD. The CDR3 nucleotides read TGTGCCATCAGTGAAAGGGACACTGACAACTATGGCTACACCTTC. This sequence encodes CAISERDTDNYGYTF.

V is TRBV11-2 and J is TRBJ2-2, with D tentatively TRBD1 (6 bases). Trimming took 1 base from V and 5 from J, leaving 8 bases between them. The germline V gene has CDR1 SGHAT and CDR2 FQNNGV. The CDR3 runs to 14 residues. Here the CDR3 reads CASSLARGTGELFF. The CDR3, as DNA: TGTGCCAGCAGCTTAGCAAGGGGGACCGGGGAGCTGTTTTTT.

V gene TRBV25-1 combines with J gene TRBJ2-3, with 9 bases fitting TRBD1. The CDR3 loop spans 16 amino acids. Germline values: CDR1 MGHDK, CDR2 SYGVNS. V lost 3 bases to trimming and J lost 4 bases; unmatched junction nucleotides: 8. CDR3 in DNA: TGTGCCAGCAGTGATTGGGACAGGGATGAGGCAGATACGCAGTATTTT. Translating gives CASSDWDRDEADTQYF.

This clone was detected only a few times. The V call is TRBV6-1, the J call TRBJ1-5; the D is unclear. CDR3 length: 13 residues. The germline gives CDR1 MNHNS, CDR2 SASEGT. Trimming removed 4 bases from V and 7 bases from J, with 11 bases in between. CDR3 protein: CASSAMVEQPQHF. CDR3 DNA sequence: TGTGCCAGCAGTGCCATGGTGGAGCAGCCCCAGCATTTT.

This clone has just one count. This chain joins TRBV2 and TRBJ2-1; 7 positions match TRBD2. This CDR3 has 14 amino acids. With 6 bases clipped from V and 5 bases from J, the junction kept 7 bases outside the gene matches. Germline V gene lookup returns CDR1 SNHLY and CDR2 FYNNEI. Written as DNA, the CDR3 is TGTGCCAGCAGAAAGCGGGACGATGACAATGAGCAGTTCTTC. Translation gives CASRKRDDDNEQFF.

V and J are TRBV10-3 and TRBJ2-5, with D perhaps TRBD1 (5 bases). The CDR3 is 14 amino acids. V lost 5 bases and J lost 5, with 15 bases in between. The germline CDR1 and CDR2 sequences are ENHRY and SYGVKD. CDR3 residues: CAISKGQGIETQYF. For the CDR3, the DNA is TGTGCCATCAGTAAGGGCCAGGGCATTGAGACCCAGTACTTC.

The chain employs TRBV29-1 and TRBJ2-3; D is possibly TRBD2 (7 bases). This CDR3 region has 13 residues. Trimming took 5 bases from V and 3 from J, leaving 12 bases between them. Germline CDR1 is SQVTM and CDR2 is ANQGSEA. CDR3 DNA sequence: TGCAGCGTTCGAAGGGGGGGGACAGATACGCAGTATTTT. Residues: CSVRRGGTDTQYF.

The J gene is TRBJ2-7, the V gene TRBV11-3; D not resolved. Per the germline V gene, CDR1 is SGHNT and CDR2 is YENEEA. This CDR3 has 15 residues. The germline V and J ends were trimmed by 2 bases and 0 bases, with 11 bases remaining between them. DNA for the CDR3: TGTGCCAGCAGCTTAATAGTGACTGCCTCCTACGAGCAGTACTTC. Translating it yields CASSLIVTASYEQYF.